Below, one TCR beta chain is given with its context. Its specificity is not known. Germline assignment: CDR1 SGHRS and CDR2 YFSETQ. The CDR3 is 14 amino acids. V was trimmed by 2 bases and J by 7 bases, leaving 12 bases between them. Generated by immunoSEQ multiplex PCR, the TCRdb table keeps only in-frame clones and is missing some. The sample lists about 27,000 clones; 78% were seen once. The record originates from a study of T cells in narcolepsy. At the level of the study: Healthy controls were enrolled alongside patients with narcolepsy type 1 or type 2.

General study points: Autoreactive HCRT-specific and TRIB2-specific clonotypes were marked in same-patient CSF-versus-blood CD4+ comparisons.

The V and J genes are TRBV5-1 and TRBJ1-4, with D uncertain. The receptor was derived from a human donor with narcolepsy. Specimen: CD45RA- memory CD4+ T cells from PBMCs. CDR3 region: CASSFEGLGEKLFF. For the CDR3, the DNA is TGCGCCAGCAGCTTTGAGGGTCTCGGTGAAAAACTGTTTTTT.